This T cell receptor (beta chain) emerged from a study of cytomegalovirus exposure and HLA in healthy donors. Overall study results and limits: Both high specificity and high sensitivity reportedly marked the classifier's diagnosis of cytomegalovirus status. An analysis was carried out at a later point. It showed that HLA-associated TCR beta chains were more clonally expanded than equally common non-associated chains.

Both 60 Vbeta primers and 13 Jbeta primers went into the PCR. TCRdb's table, derived via immunoSEQ multiplex PCR, lists solely in-frame clones and lacks some. Seen here are approximately 210,000 clones, approximately 80% observed once, and the top ten hold about 1%. Comments on this clone: What it binds is unknown.

Source material: PBMCs. This TCR was recovered from a woman aged 35 to 49 in good health and CMV-seronegative.

Written as DNA, the CDR3 is TGTGCCACCAGCGGGGAGGGGGAGAGCACAGATACGCAGTATTTT. It is translated as CATSGEGESTDTQYF. The rearrangement links TRBV15 to TRBJ2-3; D might be TRBD2 (7 bases). Looked up from germline, CDR1 is LNHNV and CDR2 is YYDKDF (reference sequence). V gave up 5 bases and J gave up 0 bases, with 12 bases separating them. This CDR3 has 15 amino acids.